This T cell receptor (beta chain) emerged from a study of blood T cell repertoires in COVID-19. Study background: The samples span acute and convalescent COVID-19 from the United States, Italy and Spain. From T cells, B-cell-depleted T cells, or PBMCs came the material, which was cDNA or gDNA.

Seattle patient enrollment occurred during active infection, with longitudinal follow-up thereafter. Source study methods: The authors estimated nucleated cell counts from reference gene primer amplification. Libraries were prepared by immunoSEQ multiplex PCR; TCRdb keeps only in-frame clonotypes and omits some of them. The V and J calls and clone size are taken from that table; D and trimming were inferred from the DNA. The table shows approximately 200,000 clones, with roughly three quarters occurring only once. Germline CDR1 and CDR2: SGHVS and FQNEAQ. CDR3 size: 18 residues. The V end lost 1 base, the J end lost 4 bases, and 22 bases lay between the germline ends.

This clonotype was obtained from an elderly woman with COVID-19, enrolled during active disease. Sequenced input: peripheral blood. The chain combines TRBV7-8 with TRBJ2-5; the D gene is possibly TRBD2 (5 bases). CDR3: CASSLVARPQLVPETQYF. CDR3 nucleotides: TGTGCCAGCAGCTTAGTTGCCCGCCCCCAACTAGTACCAGAGACCCAGTACTTC.